This T cell receptor beta chain was identified in a study of blood T cell repertoires in COVID-19. Study-wide background: Samples came from the United States, Italy and Spain, spanning acute and convalescent COVID-19.

Trimming cost V 5 bases and J 2 bases, with 19 bases left between them. The germline CDR1 and CDR2 sequences are SGHNT and YENEEA. This CDR3 has 16 amino acids. In the study's own analysis: Amplification of reference gene primers was used by the study to estimate nucleated cell counts. Here immunoSEQ multiplex PCR was the method, and the copy in TCRdb shows in-frame clones only, minus some. That table supplies the V and J calls and clone size; D and trimming were determined from the DNA. Altogether some 71,000 clones are present, 90% being singletons, with the ten largest covering about 4.9%. This TCR came from a man aged 50 to 60 with acute or convalescent COVID-19. The chain employs TRBV11-3 and TRBJ2-7; a possible D gene is TRBD1 (6 bases). Sequenced: peripheral blood. CDR3 protein: CASSSLIRGHPYEQYF. The CDR3 DNA reads TGTGCCAGCAGCAGTCTAATAAGGGGACACCCCTACGAGCAGTACTTC. Combining the CDR3 with reference TRBV11-3 and TRBJ2-7 gives the whole variable domain EAGVVQSPRYKIIEKKQPVAFWCNPISGHNTLYWYLQNLGQGPELLIRYENEEAVDDSQLPKDRFSAERLKGVDSTLKIQPAELGDSAVYLCASSSLIRGHPYEQYFGPGTRLTVT.